These 15 T cell receptor beta chains came from one sample sequenced in a study of blood T cell repertoires in COVID-19. Sequencing used immunoSEQ multiplex PCR; TCRdb keeps in-frame clones, though not all of them. The table lists approximately 93,000 clones, about 91% of them singletons, with roughly 0.43% in the top ten. Sequencing was carried out using peripheral blood. The source of these receptors is a man aged 55 to 69 with acute or convalescent COVID-19.

A single count supports this clone. The V call is TRBV4-2, the J call TRBJ1-4, with unresolved D. The CDR3 is 14 amino acids. The V end lost 4 bases, the J end lost 1 base, and 7 bases lay between the germline ends. From germline, CDR1 is LGHNA and CDR2 YNFKEQ. The CDR3 region is CASSRRETNEKLFF. The CDR3 bases are TGTGCCAGCAGCCGGAGGGAAACTAATGAAAAACTGTTTTTT.

This clone was recorded only once. The chain uses TRBV5-4 and TRBJ2-2, with TRBD2 matching 9 bases. The CDR3 spans 14 residues. V lost 4 bases to trimming and J lost 5 bases; unmatched junction nucleotides: 3. CDR1 is SGHNT and CDR2 is YYREEE in the germline V gene (reference sequence). CDR3: CASSPGLATGELFF. Written as DNA, the CDR3 is TGTGCCAGCAGCCCGGGACTAGCTACCGGGGAGCTGTTTTTT. Variable domain in full (rest from reference TRBV5-4 and TRBJ2-2): ETGVTQSPTHLIKTRGQQVTLRCSSQSGHNTVSWYQQALGQGPQFIFQYYREEENGRGNFPPRFSGLQFPNYSSELNVNALELDDSALYLCASSPGLATGELFFGEGSRLTVL.

The rearrangement links TRBV23-1 to TRBJ2-7, with 11 bases lining up with TRBD1. TRBV23-1 is sorted into the ORF group, with uncertain function. The ends lost 8 bases at V and 6 bases at J; junction bases unmatched: 6. CDR3 length: 13 residues. Here the CDR3 reads CASVRDRGVEQYF. The CDR3 nucleotides are TGCGCCAGCGTCCGGGACAGGGGGGTCGAGCAGTACTTC.

Only one count was recorded for this clone. The chain combines TRBV5-6 with TRBJ2-7; a possible D gene is TRBD2 (5 bases). CDR3 size: 12 residues. Looked up from germline, CDR1 is SGHDT and CDR2 is YYEEEE. Trimming shortened V by 5 bases and J by 7 bases, and 13 bases separated the two germline ends. The CDR3, as DNA: TGTGCCAGCAGGGGCCGCGCGGGTGAGCAGTACTTC. Encoded protein: CASRGRAGEQYF.

A single count supports this clone. This rearrangement joins TRBV24-1 to TRBJ2-1; D is perhaps TRBD1 (6 bases). V lost 7 bases, J lost 4 bases, and 16 bases lay in between. CDR3 length: 15 residues. Germline loops: CDR1 KGHDR, CDR2 SFDVKD. The CDR3 DNA reads TGTGCCACCAGGGGACAAGGTGGAGTTTACAATGAGCAGTTCTTC. It yields the protein CATRGQGGVYNEQFF.

This clone appeared a single time. The rearrangement uses TRBV6-1 and TRBJ2-4; TRBD2 matches at 13 bases. CDR1 and CDR2 from the germline V gene are MNHNS and SASEGT. The length of the CDR3 is 20 residues. V shed 3 bases and J 1 base; nucleotides not matched to a gene: 12. The CDR3 loop is CASSELLSGLAGVAKNIQYF. The CDR3, as DNA: TGTGCCAGCAGTGAGCTTCTCTCCGGACTAGCGGGAGTTGCCAAAAACATTCAGTACTTC.

This sequence joins TRBV5-6 and TRBJ2-7, with 9 bases lining up with TRBD2. CDR3 size: 16 residues. V was pared by 0 bases and J by 3 bases, with 7 bases of the junction left unmatched. The V gene's germline CDR1 is SGHDT and CDR2 YYEEEE. As DNA, the CDR3 is TGTGCCAGCAGCTTGGTTCGGGCTAGCGGGAACTACGAGCAGTACTTC. As protein: CASSLVRASGNYEQYF.

The chain uses TRBV5-1 and TRBJ2-1; 9 bases map to TRBD2. The CDR3 has 16 residues. From germline, CDR1 is SGHRS and CDR2 YFSETQ. The J segment lost 12 bases and the V segment lost 0 bases, leaving 13 bases of the junction unmatched. Here the CDR3 DNA reads TGCGCCAGCAGCTTGGCCAAGGGTAGCGGGGGAGTTACGCAGTTCTTC. Its translation is CASSLAKGSGGVTQFF.

This chain uses TRBV7-8 with TRBJ1-5; TRBD1 matches at 9 bases. CDR1 SGHVS and CDR2 FQNEAQ come from the germline V gene. This CDR3 has 15 residues. V dropped 1 base and J dropped 4; count of bases not matched to a gene: 2. The CDR3 coding sequence is TGTGCCAGCAGCTTAGGGGACAGGGATAATCAGCCCCAGCATTTT. Residues: CASSLGDRDNQPQHF.

The chain carries TRBV28 and TRBJ1-1; D uncertain. Germline assignment: CDR1 MDHEN and CDR2 SYDVKM. Trimming cost V 7 bases and J 2 bases, with 8 bases left between them. This CDR3 is built from 12 residues. The CDR3 DNA reads as TGTGCCAGCACCAGACTTAACACTGAAGCTTTCTTT. Translation: CASTRLNTEAFF. The full variable domain, with the rest looked up from reference TRBV28 and TRBJ1-1, is DVKVTQSSRYLVKRTGEKVFLECVQDMDHENMFWYRQDPGLGLRLIYFSYDVKMKEKGDIPEGYSVSREKKERFSLILESASTNQTSMYLCASTRLNTEAFFGQGTRLTVV.

The chain uses TRBV2 and TRBJ1-3, with 7 bases identical to TRBD1. The V and J ends lost 8 bases and 0 bases, in that order; junction bases with no gene match: 10. Germline V gene lookup returns CDR1 SNHLY and CDR2 FYNNEI. CDR3 length equals 16 residues. This chain's CDR3 is CASLDGQEFSGNTIYF. CDR3 DNA sequence: TGTGCCAGCCTAGACGGACAGGAGTTCTCTGGAAACACCATATATTTT.

CDR3 sequence (DNA): TGTGCCAGCTCACCACGGTTACAACGCCTCTATGGCTACACCTTC. This translates into CASSPRLQRLYGYTF. V is TRBV18 and J is TRBJ1-2; the D is unclear. The CDR3 length is 15 residues. Germline CDR1 is KGHSH and CDR2 is LQKENI. The V end was cut by 1 base, the J end by 4 bases, with 13 bases between.

V usage is TRBV5-1 and J usage is TRBJ2-3; 15 nucleotides align to TRBD2. Trimming at V came to 4 bases and at J to 2 bases, leaving 5 bases not matched to a gene. This CDR3 is 17 amino acids long. Germline CDR1 is SGHRS and CDR2 is YFSETQ. The CDR3 DNA follows: TGCGCCAGCAGCGTAGGACTAGCGGGGGGGCTCACAGATACGCAGTATTTT. Protein product: CASSVGLAGGLTDTQYF. The variable domain in full, completed from reference TRBV5-1 and TRBJ2-3, reads KAGVTQTPRYLIKTRGQQVTLSCSPISGHRSVSWYQQTPGQGLQFLFEYFSETQRNKGNFPGRFSGRQFSNSRSEMNVSTLELGDSALYLCASSVGLAGGLTDTQYFGPGTRLTVL.

The CDR3 protein is CASSLERGAWVYEQYF. CDR3 bases: TGTGCCAGCAGCTTAGAACGGGGGGCGTGGGTCTACGAGCAGTACTTC. The V and J genes are TRBV7-9 and TRBJ2-7; tentative D call: TRBD2 (7 bases). The CDR3 runs 16 residues. V lost 1 base, J lost 3 bases, and 16 bases lay in between. The germline gives CDR1 SEHNR, CDR2 FQNEAQ (reference sequence).

This chain links TRBV19 with TRBJ1-1; 11 bases align to TRBD1. Unmatched junction bases numbered 8, after V lost 3 bases and J lost 5 bases. The CDR3 runs to 16 residues. In germline, CDR1 is LNHDA, CDR2 SQIVND (reference sequence). In DNA form, the CDR3 reads TGTGCCAGTAGTATGGTTCCCGGGACAGGGGGGACTGAAGCTTTCTTT. Translating gives CASSMVPGTGGTEAFF.